These 29 T cell receptor beta chains were all obtained from the same sample, sequenced in a study of cytomegalovirus exposure and HLA in healthy donors. Use of 60 Vbeta and 13 Jbeta primers characterized the PCR. TCRdb's table, derived via immunoSEQ multiplex PCR, lists solely in-frame clones and lacks some. The sample lists over 150,000 clones, approximately 79% occurring once. The sample comprised PBMCs. All receptors come from a male donor in good health and CMV-seronegative.

This chain uses TRBV18 with TRBJ1-1, with 12 positions matching TRBD1. The V gene end was trimmed by 3 bases and the J gene end by 11 bases; junction bases not matched to a gene: 16. The CDR3 loop spans 17 amino acids. Germline loops: CDR1 KGHSH, CDR2 LQKENI. CDR3: CASSPSPPGTGGFRAFF. CDR3 bases: TGTGCCAGCTCACCGTCCCCACCCGGGACAGGGGGCTTTAGGGCTTTCTTT.

This clone turned up a few times. The chain uses TRBV25-1 and TRBJ1-1; D perhaps matches TRBD1 (5 bases). The germline CDR1 and CDR2 sequences are MGHDK and SYGVNS. Trimming shortened V by 1 base and J by 4 bases, and 10 bases separated the two germline ends. The CDR3 consists of 14 residues. The CDR3 region is CASSESWGVTEAFF. In DNA form, the CDR3 reads TGTGCCAGCAGTGAATCTTGGGGCGTCACTGAAGCTTTCTTT.

This clone has only one observation. The chain carries TRBV30 and TRBJ1-5; D gene uncertain. The CDR3 spans 16 residues. Trimming took off 2 bases at V and 6 bases at J, with 20 bases between the two ends. Germline CDR1 reads GTSNPN; CDR2 reads SVGIG (reference sequence). The CDR3 here is CAWSSLAGPGGQPQHF. The CDR3 bases are TGTGCCTGGAGTTCGTTAGCTGGACCTGGAGGTCAGCCCCAGCATTTT.

The chain has TRBV4-1 and TRBJ2-1, with no clear D. CDR1 and CDR2 (germline): MGHRA, YSYEKL. Deletions cut 8 bases from V and 0 bases from J, with 14 bases between. The CDR3 runs to 15 residues. CDR3 in amino acids: CASSRGGSSYNEQFF. Written as DNA, the CDR3 is TGCGCCAGCTCCCGCGGCGGTAGCTCCTACAATGAGCAGTTCTTC.

The chain recombines TRBV7-9 with TRBJ1-5; TRBD1 is a possible D gene (5 bases). V was pared by 8 bases and J by 0 bases, with 11 bases between. Germline loops: CDR1 SEHNR, CDR2 FQNEAQ (reference sequence). CDR3 length: 14 residues. The CDR3 bases are TGTGCCAGCTCGGCAGGGAATAGCAATCAGCCCCAGCATTTT. This translates into CASSAGNSNQPQHF.

The sample holds one count of this clone. V and J are TRBV5-1 and TRBJ1-1; 7 nucleotides line up with TRBD1. The CDR3 covers 15 residues. V trimming: 0 bases; J trimming: 2 bases; junction bases outside the gene matches: 4. Germline V gene lookup returns CDR1 SGHRS and CDR2 YFSETQ. In DNA, the CDR3 is TGCGCCAGCAGCTTGGGGGGGACAGTTAACACTGAAGCTTTCTTT. Residues: CASSLGGTVNTEAFF.

There are a few counts of this clone. The chain employs TRBV9 and TRBJ1-4, with TRBD1 matching over 12 bases. Germline V gene data show CDR1 as SGDLS and CDR2 as YYNGEE. V lost 2 bases to trimming and J lost 7 bases; unmatched junction nucleotides: 9. This CDR3 is 17 amino acids long. CDR3 sequence (DNA): TGTGCCAGCAGCGTTGGGGACAGGGGGCTCAGGGGTGAAAAACTGTTTTTT. Translated, it gives CASSVGDRGLRGEKLFF.

The chain is built from TRBV4-1 and TRBJ2-7; 8 bases match TRBD1. This CDR3 is 15 amino acids long. The trim removed 0 bases at V and 4 bases at J, leaving 5 bases unmatched. Germline V gene data show CDR1 as MGHRA and CDR2 as YSYEKL. CDR3 bases: TGCGCCAGCAGCCAAGATCCAGGGGGCGTATACGAGCAGTACTTC. Encoded protein: CASSQDPGGVYEQYF.

The gene calls are TRBV29-1 and TRBJ2-1, with 13 positions matching TRBD2. Trimming at V came to 3 bases and at J to 0 bases, leaving 14 bases not matched to a gene. The germline V gene has CDR1 SQVTM and CDR2 ANQGSEA. The CDR3 loop spans 20 amino acids. The CDR3 sequence is CSVDWGPGLAGPSSYNEQFF. Here the CDR3 DNA reads TGCAGCGTTGATTGGGGGCCGGGACTAGCGGGACCGAGCTCCTACAATGAGCAGTTCTTC.

The chain recombines TRBV5-1 with TRBJ2-7; TRBD1 might be the D (6 bases). From germline, CDR1 is SGHRS and CDR2 YFSETQ. The CDR3 extends over 15 amino acids. V lost 4 bases and J 2 bases, leaving 16 bases between the germline ends. The CDR3 here is CASSRGDTIPYEQYF. CDR3 coding DNA: TGCGCCAGCAGCCGAGGGGACACGATTCCCTACGAGCAGTACTTC.

The rearrangement uses TRBV7-2 and TRBJ2-1; 7 bases match TRBD1. Germline V lookup: CDR1 SGHTA, CDR2 FQGNSA. The CDR3 is 15 amino acids. The V and J ends lost 3 bases and 7 bases, in that order; junction bases with no gene match: 9. The DNA of the CDR3 is TGTGCCAGCAGCTTCGGGGAAGCAGGGGGAAATGAGCAGTTCTTC. It encodes CASSFGEAGGNEQFF.

This clone was counted once. This is likely a read error, given that the CDR3 carries no conserved phenylalanine or tryptophan at its end. The chain recombines TRBV6-1 with TRBJ1-2, with D perhaps matching TRBD1 (6 bases). The V end was cut by 6 bases, the J end by 6 bases, with 11 bases between. Germline lookup yields CDR1 MNHNS and CDR2 SASEGT. The CDR3 runs to 12 residues. The CDR3 nucleotides read TGTGCCAGCAGACTCAGGGGTGATGGCTACACCCTC. Translated: CASRLRGDGYTL.

The sample holds one count of this clone. V is TRBV7-9 and J is TRBJ2-1; D may be TRBD2 (5 bases). This CDR3 is 12 amino acids long. Trimming pared 5 bases from V and 10 bases from J, leaving 12 bases between. The germline V gene encodes CDR1 SEHNR and CDR2 FQNEAQ (reference sequence). CDR3 amino acids: CASSPSGVEQFF. CDR3 DNA: TGTGCCAGCAGCCCCTCCGGGGTCGAGCAGTTCTTC.

The rearrangement uses TRBV6-5 and TRBJ1-6; TRBD1 matches at 9 bases. Germline loops: CDR1 MNHEY, CDR2 SVGAGI. Unmatched junction bases numbered 3, after V lost 6 bases and J lost 9 bases. The CDR3 has 13 amino acids. The DNA for the CDR3 is TGTGCCAGCAGAAGGGACAGGGCTTCACCCCTCCACTTT. Protein sequence: CASRRDRASPLHF.

The V call is TRBV7-2, the J call TRBJ1-2; TRBD1 matches at 9 bases. The CDR3 has 15 residues. Germline values: CDR1 SGHTA, CDR2 FQGNSA. With 5 bases clipped from V and 6 bases from J, the junction kept 10 bases outside the gene matches. The CDR3 sequence is CASSERTGDRNGYTF. The CDR3 DNA reads TGTGCCAGCAGCGAGAGGACAGGGGACAGAAATGGCTACACCTTC.

The gene calls are TRBV5-1 and TRBJ2-3; the D gene is possibly TRBD2 (5 bases). The CDR3 runs 15 residues. The V end was cut by 0 bases, the J end by 2 bases, with 10 bases between. Germline CDR1 is SGHRS and CDR2 is YFSETQ. The CDR3 loop is CASSLGETNTDTQYF. Here the CDR3 DNA reads TGCGCCAGCAGCTTGGGGGAGACTAACACAGATACGCAGTATTTT.

The J gene is TRBJ1-1, the V gene TRBV7-9; D remains unclear. The CDR3 covers 10 residues. Germline V gives CDR1 SEHNR, CDR2 FQNEAQ (reference sequence). Trimming pared 5 bases from V and 11 bases from J, leaving 9 bases between. This CDR3 is CASSATRAFF. As DNA, the CDR3 is TGTGCCAGCAGCGCCACCCGGGCTTTCTTT. Full variable domain (missing parts from reference TRBV7-9 and TRBJ1-1): DTGVSQNPRHKITKRGQNVTFRCDPISEHNRLYWYRQTLGQGPEFLTYFQNEAQLEKSRLLSDRFSAERPKGSFSTLEIQRTEQGDSAMYLCASSATRAFFGQGTRLTVV.

This clone appeared a few times. The chain has TRBV25-1 and TRBJ2-3; 8 nucleotides agree with TRBD2. The CDR3 totals 15 residues. The ends lost 1 base at V and 6 bases at J; junction bases unmatched: 6. CDR1 is MGHDK and CDR2 is SYGVNS in the germline V gene. The DNA for the CDR3 is TGTGCCAGCAGTGAATGGAACGGGGGGGGCGATACGCAGTATTTT. This codes for CASSEWNGGGDTQYF.

This chain uses TRBV14 with TRBJ2-3, with 9 bases identical to TRBD1. J lost 4 bases, V lost 0 bases, and 5 bases had no gene match. CDR3 length: 16 residues. Germline CDR1 is SGHDN and CDR2 is FVKESK. CDR3 sequence: CASSQEGTGWPDTQYF. CDR3 DNA: TGTGCCAGCAGCCAAGAGGGGACAGGGTGGCCAGATACGCAGTATTTT.

J is TRBJ1-6 and V is TRBV2; D gene unclear. The CDR3 length is 14 residues. Germline-derived CDR1 and CDR2 are SNHLY and FYNNEI. V was shortened by 0 bases and J by 7 bases, with 7 bases between the two germline ends. The CDR3 DNA reads TGTGCCAGCAGTGAAGCCGGCGGCAATTCACCCCTCCACTTT. Its translation: CASSEAGGNSPLHF.

J is TRBJ2-3 and V is TRBV9, with 7 positions matching TRBD1. V lost 0 bases, J lost 2 bases, and 6 bases stayed unmatched. CDR3 length equals 16 residues. Germline V gene lookup returns CDR1 SGDLS and CDR2 YYNGEE. The CDR3 DNA sequence: TGTGCCAGCAGCGTAGTAAGGGACAGACTCACAGATACGCAGTATTTT. Protein product: CASSVVRDRLTDTQYF.

This clone was detected once. DNA of the CDR3: TGTGCCAGCAGTCCGGGACAGGGAGAATCACCCCTCCACTTT. It yields the protein CASSPGQGESPLHF. The V and J genes are TRBV27 and TRBJ1-6; 9 bases line up with TRBD1. The length of the CDR3 is 14 residues. The ends lost 5 bases at V and 10 bases at J; junction bases unmatched: 6. CDR1 and CDR2 (germline): MNHEY, SMNVEV (reference sequence).

The chain employs TRBV19 and TRBJ1-5; tentatively, D is TRBD1 (6 bases). From germline, CDR1 is LNHDA and CDR2 SQIVND (reference sequence). The CDR3 has 16 amino acids. Trimming pared 6 bases from V and 0 bases from J, leaving 15 bases between. The CDR3 is CASRITGTHSNQPQHF. The CDR3 DNA reads as TGTGCCAGTAGGATAACAGGGACGCATAGCAATCAGCCCCAGCATTTT.

The gene calls are TRBV4-1 and TRBJ2-3, with 9 bases matching TRBD2. After removal of 0 bases from V and 0 bases from J, the junction contained 4 bases not matched to a gene. Germline CDR1 and CDR2: MGHRA and YSYEKL. This CDR3 region has 17 residues. DNA of the CDR3: TGCGCCAGCAGCCAAGATTATACTAGCGGGAGCACAGATACGCAGTATTTT. This sequence encodes CASSQDYTSGSTDTQYF.

The chain employs TRBV18 and TRBJ2-7; the match to TRBD1 covers 11 bases. Trimming at V came to 6 bases and at J to 5 bases, leaving 6 bases not matched to a gene. Germline CDR1 and CDR2: KGHSH and LQKENI. This CDR3 is 14 amino acids long. Here the CDR3 DNA reads TGTGCCAGCTCTTTCGGACAGGGGGCCGACGAGCAGTACTTC. Residues: CASSFGQGADEQYF.

The genes are TRBV19 and TRBJ2-4; D is possibly TRBD1 (5 bases). Trimming removed 8 bases from V and 7 bases from J, with 15 bases in between. Germline CDR1 is LNHDA and CDR2 is SQIVND (reference sequence). CDR3 size: 13 residues. The CDR3 reads CASGHDWGNIQYF. In nucleotides, the CDR3 is TGTGCCAGTGGCCACGATTGGGGCAACATTCAGTACTTC.

The J gene is TRBJ1-2, the V gene TRBV4-3, with 12 bases fitting TRBD1. The CDR3 extends over 17 amino acids. Germline V CDR1 and CDR2: LGHNA, YSLEER. Unmatched junction bases numbered 5, after V lost 1 base and J lost 2 bases. This chain's CDR3 is CASSQVGTGGANYGYTF. CDR3 sequence (DNA): TGCGCCAGCAGCCAAGTGGGGACAGGGGGCGCGAACTATGGCTACACCTTC.

The rearrangement joins TRBV10-3 to TRBJ1-1; 8 nucleotides agree with TRBD1. V lost 5 bases to trimming and J lost 6 bases; unmatched junction nucleotides: 8. Germline-derived CDR1 and CDR2 are ENHRY and SYGVKD. The CDR3 has 14 amino acids. CDR3 nucleotides: TGTGCCATCAGTAGGGGACAGGCGGTTCCTGAAGCTTTCTTT. Translated, it gives CAISRGQAVPEAFF.

The chain combines TRBV18 with TRBJ1-1, with 10 bases aligning to TRBD1. CDR1 KGHSH and CDR2 LQKENI come from the germline V gene. The CDR3 consists of 15 residues. After removal of 4 bases from V and 5 bases from J, the junction contained 7 bases not matched to a gene. CDR3 sequence: CASSRSGQGITEAFF. The CDR3, as DNA: TGTGCCAGCTCACGGTCGGGACAGGGGATTACTGAAGCTTTCTTT.